Shown below are 21 T cell receptor beta chains from a single sample sequenced in a study of blood T cells in healthy people across ages. Then a second PCR, running about 6 to 11 cycles, was carried out with a sample-barcoded 5' primer and a J-beta primer mix. TCRdb reprocessed the 5' RACE reads via MiXCR and lists one record per CDR3 protein. Here the sample spans 710,000 or so distinct CDR3 sequences, around a fifth being singletons. Sequences were obtained from blood. The receptors stem from a man between 65 and 85 years old in good health.

The table lists this clonotype with a few counts. The junction does not match germline at one end; this may be a read error. This chain connects TRBV6-6 to TRBJ1-4, with D unclear. The CDR3 covers 13 residues. CDR1 and CDR2 from the germline V gene are MNHNY and SVGAGI (reference sequence). CDR3 sequence (DNA): TGTGCCAGCAGTCCGGACCCTAAGGAAAAACTGTTTTTT. It codes for CASSPDPKEKLFF.

This clonotype was observed at least ten times. The rearrangement links TRBV10-3 to TRBJ2-1; tentative D call: TRBD2 (6 bases). The ends were cut back, 9 bases at V and 9 bases at J, with 18 bases in the middle. The CDR3 runs to 13 residues. CDR1 is ENHRY, CDR2 SYGVKD, per germline. CDR3 nucleotide sequence: TGTGCCATAGTAGCGGACTCTAGAGGTGAGCAGTTCTTC. Translation gives CAIVADSRGEQFF.

This clonotype was detected only a few times. The rearrangement links TRBV20-1 to TRBJ2-3; D could derive from TRBD1 or TRBD2 (5 bases each). The CDR3 loop spans 13 amino acids. The ends were cut back, 3 bases at V and 6 bases at J, with 13 bases in the middle. Germline CDR1 is DFQATT and CDR2 is SNEGSKA (reference sequence). The CDR3 nucleotides read TGCAGTGCTAGCACTTGGGGGTACGATACGCAGTATTTT. Encoded protein: CSASTWGYDTQYF.

The chain joins TRBV12-3 or TRBV12-4 to TRBJ2-5; either TRBD1 or TRBD2 may supply D (5 bases each). The closer fit of TRBJ2-7 to the DNA end suggests the J call may be wrong. This CDR3 comprises 15 residues. The DNA for the CDR3 is TGTGCCAGCAGTTTCGCCCCAGGGAGCTCCTACGAGCAGTACGTC. Its protein product is CASSFAPGSSYEQYV.

The chain uses TRBV5-1 and TRBJ2-6, with no clear D. With 6 bases removed from V and 2 bases from J, the gap between germline ends came to 9 bases. CDR3 length equals 14 residues. Germline V lookup: CDR1 SGHRS, CDR2 YFSETQ. The CDR3: CASIQDAGANVLTF. The CDR3 DNA sequence: TGCGCCAGCATTCAGGACGCTGGGGCCAACGTCCTGACTTTC.

The chain joins TRBV24-1 to TRBJ2-5, with D maybe TRBD1 (6 bases). The CDR3 extends over 14 amino acids. Germline V gene sequence: CDR1 KGHDR, CDR2 SFDVKD. With 1 base removed from V and 5 bases from J, the gap between germline ends came to 10 bases. The CDR3 sequence is CATSDFQGLETQYF. In DNA form, the CDR3 reads TGTGCCACCAGTGATTTTCAGGGGTTGGAGACCCAGTACTTC.

This clonotype was counted at least ten times. Sequence at one end of the junction differs from germline and may be a read error. The chain couples TRBV5-1 to TRBJ1-2; tentatively, D is TRBD1 (5 bases). The CDR3 consists of 14 residues. Germline V gene sequence: CDR1 SGHRS, CDR2 YFSETQ. The CDR3 nucleotides read TGTGCCAGCAGCTTAGAGACAGCTAACTATGGCTACACCTTC. It translates to CASSLETANYGYTF.

The chain combines TRBV25-1 with TRBJ2-5; tentative D call: TRBD1 (5 bases). Germline V gives CDR1 MGHDK, CDR2 SYGVNS. The CDR3 is 17 residues long. The V end lost 2 bases, the J end lost 3 bases, and 19 bases lay between the germline ends. CDR3 amino acids: CASSEPIDSPTEETQYF. In DNA, the CDR3 is TGTGCCAGCAGTGAACCAATCGACAGCCCCACCGAAGAGACCCAGTACTTC.

A few counts support this clonotype. The rearrangement uses TRBV10-3 and TRBJ2-1, with 7 positions matching TRBD2. Germline CDR1 and CDR2: ENHRY and SYGVKD. The CDR3 has 14 residues. V was clipped by 1 base and J by 8 bases; unmatched bases: 5. The CDR3 protein is CAISEYREVYEQFF. The DNA for the CDR3 is TGTGCCATCAGTGAGTACCGGGAGGTCTATGAGCAGTTCTTC.

This clonotype was detected a few times. The chain is built from TRBV3-1 and TRBJ1-5, with D possibly TRBD1 on 5 matching bases. V lost 0 bases to trimming and J lost 7 bases, with 7 bases between them. Germline CDR1 reads LGHDT; CDR2 reads YNNKEL (reference sequence). CDR3 length equals 13 residues. This CDR3 reads CASSQDTGQPQHF. In nucleotides, the CDR3 is TGTGCCAGCAGCCAAGACACAGGCCAGCCCCAGCATTTT.

This clonotype was seen a handful of times. V usage is TRBV7-9 and J usage is TRBJ2-3; no definite D call. The CDR3 has 13 amino acids. Germline V gene data show CDR1 as SEHNR and CDR2 as FQNEAQ (reference sequence). The V end was cut by 5 bases, the J end by 4 bases, with 10 bases between. CDR3 amino acids: CASSPRSSDTQYF. CDR3 coding DNA: TGTGCCAGCAGCCCACGCTCATCAGATACGCAGTATTTT.

This clonotype was picked up many times. The genes are TRBV5-1 and TRBJ2-4, with 10 bases fitting TRBD1. The CDR3 is 19 residues long. The germline gives CDR1 SGHRS, CDR2 YFSETQ. V was clipped by 4 bases and J by 1 base; unmatched bases: 14. The CDR3 coding sequence is TGCGCCAGCAGCGACCGACAGGGGGCCGCTGGCTTCGCCAAAAACATTCAGTACTTC. It is translated as CASSDRQGAAGFAKNIQYF.

The chain is built from TRBV3-1 and TRBJ2-7; D is unresolved. Trimming pared 2 bases from V and 9 bases from J, leaving 17 bases between. The CDR3 has 14 residues. Per germline, CDR1 LGHDT and CDR2 YNNKEL (reference sequence). The CDR3 sequence is CASSQRTADLWQYF. The CDR3 DNA reads TGTGCCAGCAGCCAAAGGACGGCCGACTTGTGGCAGTACTTC.

The chain carries TRBV11-2 and TRBJ1-5; the D is unclear. The CDR3 totals 15 residues. Germline CDR1 SGHAT, CDR2 FQNNGV. The V end lost 5 bases, the J end lost 3 bases, and 14 bases lay between the germline ends. The CDR3 spells CASSRDNINNQPQHF. CDR3 bases: TGTGCCAGCAGCAGAGATAACATTAACAATCAGCCCCAGCATTTT. The complete variable domain, with remaining parts taken from reference TRBV11-2 and TRBJ1-5, reads EAGVAQSPRYKIIEKRQSVAFWCNPISGHATLYWYQQILGQGPKLLIQFQNNGVVDDSQLPKDRFSAERLKGVDSTLKIQPAKLEDSAVYLCASSRDNINNQPQHFGDGTRLSIL.

The chain carries TRBV11-2 and TRBJ2-7; D perhaps matches TRBD1 (5 bases). Germline V gene sequence: CDR1 SGHAT, CDR2 FQNNGV. V lost 0 bases and J lost 5, with 17 bases in between. The CDR3 has 16 amino acids. The CDR3 DNA follows: TGTGCCAGCAGCTTAGATCTGGACAAGGGAAGGAACGAGCAGTACGTC. Encoded protein: CASSLDLDKGRNEQYV.

V usage is TRBV10-3 and J usage is TRBJ2-1; 12 bases map to TRBD1. Germline V gene lookup returns CDR1 ENHRY and CDR2 SYGVKD. V trimming: 4 bases; J trimming: 8 bases; junction bases outside the gene matches: 12. The CDR3 consists of 17 residues. CDR3 nucleotide sequence: TGTGCCATCAGTGCGGTTCCCGGGACAGGGGGCGAGGATGAGCAGTTCTTC. Encoded protein: CAISAVPGTGGEDEQFF.

The table lists this clonotype with a few counts. The junction departs from germline at one end; a sequencing error may be responsible. J is TRBJ1-2 and V is TRBV29-1; D uncertain. Germline assignment: CDR1 SQVTM and CDR2 ANQGSEA. The CDR3 totals 11 residues. The CDR3 loop is CSVSANYGYAF. The CDR3 DNA is TGCAGCGTTTCAGCTAACTATGGCTACGCCTTC.

This clonotype occurred a few times. J is TRBJ2-5 and V is TRBV29-1; TRBD1 is a possible D gene (6 bases). The DNA end favors TRBJ2-1, so the J call may be wrong. This CDR3 is built from 15 residues. Looked up from germline, CDR1 is SQVTM and CDR2 is ANQGSEA. The CDR3 here is CSVGADFPGVSEQFF. The CDR3 DNA is TGCAGCGTGGGGGCCGATTTTCCCGGCGTAAGTGAGCAGTTCTTC.

This chain joins TRBV29-1 and TRBJ1-5; weak D call: TRBD1 (6 bases). V was clipped by 4 bases and J by 1 base, with 17 bases between them. The CDR3 sequence is 16 residues long. The germline V gene has CDR1 SQVTM and CDR2 ANQGSEA. The CDR3 sequence: CSVGISGTSSNQPQHF. The DNA for the CDR3 is TGCAGCGTTGGCATTTCCGGGACATCAAGCAATCAGCCCCAGCATTTT.

The sample holds a few counts of this clonotype. The chain recombines TRBV19 with TRBJ1-3; no clear D. In germline, CDR1 is LNHDA, CDR2 SQIVND (reference sequence). V was shortened by 3 bases and J by 0 bases, with 9 bases between the two germline ends. The CDR3 is 15 amino acids. DNA for the CDR3: TGTGCCAGTAGTATCTACGGATTCTCTGGAAACACCATATATTTT. The encoded protein is CASSIYGFSGNTIYF.

As concerns this clonotype: Compared with germline, one end of the junction differs, possibly owing to a read error. The CDR3 loop is CSAYYGETMYF. The CDR3 DNA is TGCAGTGCTTATTACGGGGAGACAATGTACTTT. The chain employs TRBV20-1 and TRBJ2-3; D may be TRBD2 (5 bases). The CDR3 has 11 residues. Germline CDR1 is DFQATT and CDR2 is SNEGSKA (reference sequence).